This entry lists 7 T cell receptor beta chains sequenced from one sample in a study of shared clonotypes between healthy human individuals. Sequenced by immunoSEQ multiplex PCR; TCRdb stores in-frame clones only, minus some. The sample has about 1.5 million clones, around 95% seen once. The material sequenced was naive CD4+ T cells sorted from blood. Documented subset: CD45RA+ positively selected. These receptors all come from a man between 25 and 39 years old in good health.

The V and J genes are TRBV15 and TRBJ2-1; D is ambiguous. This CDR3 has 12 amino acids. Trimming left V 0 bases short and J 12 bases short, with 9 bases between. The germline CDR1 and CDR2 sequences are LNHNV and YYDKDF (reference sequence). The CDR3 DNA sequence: TGTGCCACCAGCAGAGACGTATTCACGCAGTTCTTC. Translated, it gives CATSRDVFTQFF.

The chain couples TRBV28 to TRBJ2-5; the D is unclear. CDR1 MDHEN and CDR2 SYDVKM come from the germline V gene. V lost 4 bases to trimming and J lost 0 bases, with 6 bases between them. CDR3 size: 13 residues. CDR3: CASSSPNQETQYF. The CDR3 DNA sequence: TGTGCCAGCAGTTCGCCAAACCAAGAGACCCAGTACTTC.

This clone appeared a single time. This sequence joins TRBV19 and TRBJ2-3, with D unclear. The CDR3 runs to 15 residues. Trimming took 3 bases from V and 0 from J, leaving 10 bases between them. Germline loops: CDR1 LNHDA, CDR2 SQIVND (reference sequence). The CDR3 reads CASSIWHSSTDTQYF. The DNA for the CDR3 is TGTGCCAGTAGTATTTGGCATTCTAGCACAGATACGCAGTATTTT.

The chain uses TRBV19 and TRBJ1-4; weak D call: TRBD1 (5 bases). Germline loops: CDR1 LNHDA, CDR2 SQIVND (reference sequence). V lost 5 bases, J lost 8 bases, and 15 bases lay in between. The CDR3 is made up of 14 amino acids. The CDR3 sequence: CASSFRHTGEKLFF. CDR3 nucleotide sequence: TGTGCCAGTAGTTTTAGACACACAGGAGAAAAACTGTTTTTT.

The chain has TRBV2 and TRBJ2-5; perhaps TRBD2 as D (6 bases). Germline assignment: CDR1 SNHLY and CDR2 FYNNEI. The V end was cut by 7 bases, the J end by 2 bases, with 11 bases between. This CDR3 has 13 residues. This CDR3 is CASTPGLQETQYF. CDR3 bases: TGTGCCAGCACTCCGGGACTTCAAGAGACCCAGTACTTC.

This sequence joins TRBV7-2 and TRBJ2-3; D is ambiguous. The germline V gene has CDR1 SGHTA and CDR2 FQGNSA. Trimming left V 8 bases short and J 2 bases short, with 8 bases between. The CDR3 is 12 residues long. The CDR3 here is CASGSFTDTQYF. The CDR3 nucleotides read TGTGCCAGCGGGTCTTTCACAGATACGCAGTATTTT.

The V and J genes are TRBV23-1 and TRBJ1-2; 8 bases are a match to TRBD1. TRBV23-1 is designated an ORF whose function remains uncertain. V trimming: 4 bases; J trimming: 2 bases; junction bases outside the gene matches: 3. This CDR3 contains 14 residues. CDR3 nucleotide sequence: TGCGCCAGCAGTCGGGCAGGGGGCAACTATGGCTACACCTTC. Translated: CASSRAGGNYGYTF.